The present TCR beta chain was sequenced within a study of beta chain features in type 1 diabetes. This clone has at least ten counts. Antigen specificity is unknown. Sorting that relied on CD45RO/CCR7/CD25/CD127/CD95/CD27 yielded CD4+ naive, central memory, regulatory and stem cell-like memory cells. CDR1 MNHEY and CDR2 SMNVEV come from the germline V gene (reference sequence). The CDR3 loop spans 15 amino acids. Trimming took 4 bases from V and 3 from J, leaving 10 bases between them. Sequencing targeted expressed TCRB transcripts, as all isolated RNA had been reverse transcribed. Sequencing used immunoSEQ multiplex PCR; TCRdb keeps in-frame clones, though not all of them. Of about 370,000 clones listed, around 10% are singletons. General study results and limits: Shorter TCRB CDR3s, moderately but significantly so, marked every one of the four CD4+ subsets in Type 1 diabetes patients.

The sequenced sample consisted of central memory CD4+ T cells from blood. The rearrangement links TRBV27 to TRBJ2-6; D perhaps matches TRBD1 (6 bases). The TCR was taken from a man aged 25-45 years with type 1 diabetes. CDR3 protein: CASSSRGNGANVLTF. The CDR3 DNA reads TGTGCCAGCAGTTCCAGGGGTAATGGGGCCAACGTCCTGACTTTC.